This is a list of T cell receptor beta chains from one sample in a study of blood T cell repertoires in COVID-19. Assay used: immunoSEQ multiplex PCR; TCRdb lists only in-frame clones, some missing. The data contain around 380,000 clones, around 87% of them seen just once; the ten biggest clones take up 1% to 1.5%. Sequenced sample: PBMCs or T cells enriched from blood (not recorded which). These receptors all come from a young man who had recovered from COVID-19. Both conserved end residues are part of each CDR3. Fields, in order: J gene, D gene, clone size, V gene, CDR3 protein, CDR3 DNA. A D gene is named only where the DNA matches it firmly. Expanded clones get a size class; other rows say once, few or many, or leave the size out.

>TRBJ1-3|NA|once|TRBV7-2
CASSLGLASSLSGNTIYF
TGTGCCAGCAGCTTAGGGTTGGCCTCCTCTCTCTCTGGAAACACCATATATTTT
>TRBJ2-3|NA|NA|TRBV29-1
CSVVSRGVDTQYF
TGCAGCGTTGTCTCCAGGGGAGTAGATACGCAGTATTTT
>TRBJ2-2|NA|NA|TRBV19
CASSLQAGELFF
TGTGCCAGTAGTCTCCAGGCCGGGGAGCTGTTTTTT
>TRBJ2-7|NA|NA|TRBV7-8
CASSSVRGAMSYEQYF
TGTGCCAGCAGCTCGGTTCGGGGTGCAATGTCCTACGAGCAGTACTTC
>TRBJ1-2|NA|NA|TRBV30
CAWDHSMKNYGYTF
TGTGCCTGGGATCACAGCATGAAAAACTATGGCTACACCTTC
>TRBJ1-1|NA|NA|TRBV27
CASSLTGDTEAFF
TGTGCCAGCAGTTTGACGGGAGACACTGAAGCTTTCTTT
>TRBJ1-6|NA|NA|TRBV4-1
CASSQGQANSPLHF
TGCGCCAGCAGCCAAGGACAGGCAAATTCACCCCTCCACTTT
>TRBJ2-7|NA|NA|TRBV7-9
CASSLGALRPYEQYF
TGTGCCAGCAGCTTAGGGGCACTGCGACCCTACGAGCAGTACTTC
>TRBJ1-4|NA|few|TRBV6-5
CASSYWTGEKLFF
TGTGCCAGCAGTTACTGGACGGGGGAAAAACTGTTTTTT
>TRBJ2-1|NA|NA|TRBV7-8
CASAETYNEQFF
TGTGCCAGCGCCGAGACCTACAATGAGCAGTTCTTC
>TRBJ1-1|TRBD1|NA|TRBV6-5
CASTSGQGAYTEAFF
TGTGCCAGCACCTCCGGACAGGGGGCGTACACTGAAGCTTTCTTT
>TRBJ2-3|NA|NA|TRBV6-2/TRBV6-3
CASSPTPGLLRTDTQYF
TGTGCCAGCAGCCCCACGCCAGGGCTTCTCCGCACAGATACGCAGTATTTT
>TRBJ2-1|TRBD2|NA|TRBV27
CASSLLASGYNEQFF
TGTGCCAGCAGTTTACTGGCTAGCGGTTACAATGAGCAGTTCTTC
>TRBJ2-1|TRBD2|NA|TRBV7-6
CASSDLSGATYNEQFF
TGTGCCAGCAGCGACCTTAGCGGGGCGACCTACAATGAGCAGTTCTTC
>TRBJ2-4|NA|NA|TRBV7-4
CASSFDSLAKNIQYF
TGTGCCAGCAGCTTCGACAGCCTAGCCAAAAACATTCAGTACTTC
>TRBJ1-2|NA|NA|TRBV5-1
CASSLSGSRNYGYTF
TGCGCCAGCAGCTTGTCAGGGTCCCGTAACTATGGCTACACCTTC